This T cell receptor beta chain was obtained from a study of identical twins. Overall study findings and caveats: Researchers reported excess low generation probability among twin-shared out-of-frame alpha sequences.

For this clonotype: Its matching antigen is unknown.

The CDR3 totals 13 residues. Germline lookup yields CDR1 MDHEN and CDR2 SYDVKM. Deletions cut 3 bases from V and 4 bases from J, with 10 bases between. cDNA carried unique molecular identifiers, and a universal primer site was added by template switching. A single record per CDR3 protein comes from TCRdb applying MiXCR to the 5' RACE reads. The sample includes some 460,000 distinct CDR3 sequences, approximately 15% of them seen just once. The sample was also reused in another study, on yellow fever vaccine responses in identical twins.

The TCR comes from a young woman in good health. This rearrangement joins TRBV28 to TRBJ2-7; D is unresolved. The specimen was CD4+ T cells sorted from blood. The CDR3 spells CASSLGTKYEQYF. The CDR3 nucleotides read TGTGCCAGCAGTTTGGGCACCAAATACGAGCAGTACTTC.